This is a list of T cell receptor beta chains from one sample in a study of early T cells in non-severe SARS-CoV-2 infection. In TCRdb, the 5' RACE reads were re-called with MiXCR into one record per CDR3 protein. The sample consists of tens of thousands of distinct CDR3 sequences, 12% of them appearing once. The specimen sequenced was whole blood. These receptors were collected from an adult who was a healthcare worker with PCR-confirmed SARS-CoV-2 infection or an uninfected control (not recorded which). CDR3s include the opening cysteine and the closing phenylalanine or tryptophan. Each record gives: V gene, clone size, J gene, D gene, CDR3 DNA, CDR3 protein. The D gene is left open where the match is weak. Expanded clones are given a class, and other clones once, few, many or no size at all.

v_gene: TRBV12-3/TRBV12-4
abundance: many
j_gene: TRBJ1-2
d_gene: NA
CDR3nt: TGTGCCAGCAGTTTATCCGGACCCCTGGATGGCTACACCTTC
CDR3aa: CASSLSGPLDGYTF

v_gene: TRBV5-1
abundance: many
j_gene: TRBJ2-5
d_gene: NA
CDR3nt: TGCGCCAGCAGCTTTGGGGAGACCCAGTACTTC
CDR3aa: CASSFGETQYF

v_gene: TRBV28
abundance: many
j_gene: TRBJ2-7
d_gene: TRBD1
CDR3nt: TGTGCCAGCAGTTTCTCCGGGACAGGGGCAGCTACCTACGAGCAGTACTTC
CDR3aa: CASSFSGTGAATYEQYF

v_gene: TRBV29-1
abundance: NA
j_gene: TRBJ1-2
d_gene: NA
CDR3nt: TGCAGCGTCGAGGGACCTAACTATGGCTACACCTTC
CDR3aa: CSVEGPNYGYTF

v_gene: TRBV6-6
abundance: NA
j_gene: TRBJ2-7
d_gene: TRBD2
CDR3nt: TGTGCCAGCAGTTTTCCCCGGCGGGAGATGTCCTACGAGCAGTACTTC
CDR3aa: CASSFPRREMSYEQYF

v_gene: TRBV5-6
abundance: few
j_gene: TRBJ2-7
d_gene: NA
CDR3nt: TGTGCCAGCAAAAGATACGAGCAGTACTTC
CDR3aa: CASKRYEQYF

v_gene: TRBV7-2
abundance: few
j_gene: TRBJ1-3
d_gene: TRBD1
CDR3nt: TGTGCCAGCAGCCTAACCATTTGGACAGGGCAGAATCGAGACACCATATATTTT
CDR3aa: CASSLTIWTGQNRDTIYF

v_gene: TRBV7-2
abundance: NA
j_gene: TRBJ1-1
d_gene: NA
CDR3nt: TGTGCCAGCAGCTTGGCCGGGAGGACTGAAGCTTTCTTT
CDR3aa: CASSLAGRTEAFF

v_gene: TRBV19
abundance: NA
j_gene: TRBJ2-2
d_gene: NA
CDR3nt: TGTGCCAGTGTGGGGGCAGGCGGGGAGCTGTTTTTT
CDR3aa: CASVGAGGELFF

v_gene: TRBV6-5
abundance: few
j_gene: TRBJ2-1
d_gene: NA
CDR3nt: TGTGCCAGCAGTTACTCGTGGGGGAGAAAAAATGAGCAGTTCTTC
CDR3aa: CASSYSWGRKNEQFF

v_gene: TRBV15
abundance: NA
j_gene: TRBJ2-5
d_gene: NA
CDR3nt: TGTGCCACCTCCGCCACCGGGCGCTTACAAGAGACCCAGTACTTC
CDR3aa: CATSATGRLQETQYF

v_gene: TRBV6-4
abundance: NA
j_gene: TRBJ2-1
d_gene: TRBD2
CDR3nt: TGTGCCAGCAGTGACGCGGGGGGGTACAATGAGCAGTTCTTC
CDR3aa: CASSDAGGYNEQFF

v_gene: TRBV12-3/TRBV12-4
abundance: many
j_gene: TRBJ1-2
d_gene: NA
CDR3nt: TGTGCCAGCAGTTTCCCCGGCAGGGGAGATGGCTACACCTTC
CDR3aa: CASSFPGRGDGYTF

v_gene: TRBV18
abundance: few
j_gene: TRBJ2-1
d_gene: NA
CDR3nt: TGTGCCAGCTCACCAGCGGTCCTAGCCTACAATGAGCAGTTCTTC
CDR3aa: CASSPAVLAYNEQFF

v_gene: TRBV6-2/TRBV6-3
abundance: many
j_gene: TRBJ1-2
d_gene: NA
CDR3nt: TGTGCCAGCAGTTACTGGCCCCCTCGGACAGTACGCTATGGCTACACCTTC
CDR3aa: CASSYWPPRTVRYGYTF

v_gene: TRBV7-6
abundance: many
j_gene: TRBJ2-4
d_gene: NA
CDR3nt: TGTGCCAGCAGCTTAGGGCCCGGAAGGAAAAACATTCAGTACTTC
CDR3aa: CASSLGPGRKNIQYF

v_gene: TRBV20-1
abundance: NA
j_gene: TRBJ2-3
d_gene: TRBD2
CDR3nt: TGCAGTGCTACCGAGGGACTAGCGGGGGGATCAGATACGCAGTATTTT
CDR3aa: CSATEGLAGGSDTQYF

v_gene: TRBV5-6
abundance: few
j_gene: TRBJ2-5
d_gene: NA
CDR3nt: TGTGCCAGCAGCCCCTGGGGTAGGCAAGAGACCCAGTACTTC
CDR3aa: CASSPWGRQETQYF

v_gene: TRBV3-1
abundance: NA
j_gene: TRBJ2-5
d_gene: TRBD2
CDR3nt: TGTGCCAGCAGCCAAGATTTCGGGGGGAGCGACAAGTCGACCCAGTACTTC
CDR3aa: CASSQDFGGSDKSTQYF

v_gene: TRBV2
abundance: NA
j_gene: TRBJ2-5
d_gene: NA
CDR3nt: TGTGCCAGCAGTGCCACAGGGATACGGCAAGAGACCCAGTACTTC
CDR3aa: CASSATGIRQETQYF

v_gene: TRBV7-3
abundance: many
j_gene: TRBJ1-2
d_gene: NA
CDR3nt: TGTGCCAGCAGCCCGAGTGCAGGTCTTGGCTACACCTTC
CDR3aa: CASSPSAGLGYTF

v_gene: TRBV20-1
abundance: many
j_gene: TRBJ2-5
d_gene: NA
CDR3nt: TGCAGTGCTAGAGATCGGGATAGTCGAGAGACCCAGTACTTC
CDR3aa: CSARDRDSRETQYF

v_gene: TRBV10-3
abundance: few
j_gene: TRBJ1-1
d_gene: NA
CDR3nt: TGTGCCATCAGTGATACAGGGTCTGAAGCTTTCTTT
CDR3aa: CAISDTGSEAFF

v_gene: TRBV7-6
abundance: many
j_gene: TRBJ2-5
d_gene: NA
CDR3nt: TGTGCCAGCAGCTTAGGAGTACACAGGGTCGCAGAGACCCAGTACTTC
CDR3aa: CASSLGVHRVAETQYF

v_gene: TRBV4-1
abundance: many
j_gene: TRBJ2-7
d_gene: TRBD2
CDR3nt: TGCGCCAGCAGCTATAGCGGGGGGTCAAACTACGAGCAGTACTTC
CDR3aa: CASSYSGGSNYEQYF

v_gene: TRBV6-6
abundance: NA
j_gene: TRBJ1-2
d_gene: NA
CDR3nt: TGTGCCAGCAGTACCTCCGGGCCTGCCTTCTATGGCTACACCTTC
CDR3aa: CASSTSGPAFYGYTF

v_gene: TRBV28
abundance: many
j_gene: TRBJ2-4
d_gene: NA
CDR3nt: TGTGCCAGCAGCGCGATTGAAAGGGCCAAAAACATTCAGTACTTC
CDR3aa: CASSAIERAKNIQYF

v_gene: TRBV6-2/TRBV6-3
abundance: many
j_gene: TRBJ2-7
d_gene: NA
CDR3nt: TGTGCCAGCAGAAGATCCGGGACCGGTAACTACGAGCAGTACTTC
CDR3aa: CASRRSGTGNYEQYF

v_gene: TRBV7-9
abundance: few
j_gene: TRBJ2-2
d_gene: NA
CDR3nt: TGTGCCAGCAGCCTCGACCCGGGGGAGCTGTTTTTT
CDR3aa: CASSLDPGELFF

v_gene: TRBV20-1
abundance: many
j_gene: TRBJ1-1
d_gene: TRBD1
CDR3nt: TGCAGGACGGGACAGGCGGGCACTGAAGCTTTCTTT
CDR3aa: CRTGQAGTEAFF

v_gene: TRBV6-2/TRBV6-3
abundance: NA
j_gene: TRBJ1-1
d_gene: NA
CDR3nt: TGTGCCAGTACGAGAACAGTGAACACTGAAGCTTTCTTT
CDR3aa: CASTRTVNTEAFF

v_gene: TRBV7-9
abundance: few
j_gene: TRBJ2-7
d_gene: TRBD1
CDR3nt: TGTGCCAGCAGCTTAGATGGGACAGGGAGCGAGCAGTACTTC
CDR3aa: CASSLDGTGSEQYF

v_gene: TRBV12-3/TRBV12-4
abundance: NA
j_gene: TRBJ1-2
d_gene: NA
CDR3nt: TGTGCCAGCACTCACCGTCCCTTGGGCTATGGCTACACCTTC
CDR3aa: CASTHRPLGYGYTF

v_gene: TRBV18
abundance: NA
j_gene: TRBJ2-7
d_gene: NA
CDR3nt: TGTGCCAGCTCTCCGATCCCAGGAGAGCAGTACTTC
CDR3aa: CASSPIPGEQYF

v_gene: TRBV4-3
abundance: many
j_gene: TRBJ2-7
d_gene: TRBD1
CDR3nt: TGCGCCAGCAGCCAGAACAGGGGGGTTTACTACGAGCAGTACTTC
CDR3aa: CASSQNRGVYYEQYF

v_gene: TRBV6-1
abundance: NA
j_gene: TRBJ2-2
d_gene: NA
CDR3nt: TGTGCCAGCAGTGGACTGAGTGCGGGGATAACCGGGGAGCTGTTTTTT
CDR3aa: CASSGLSAGITGELFF

v_gene: TRBV28
abundance: NA
j_gene: TRBJ2-7
d_gene: NA
CDR3nt: TGTGTCAGCAGTGCGGGGATTCCGGGCGAGCAGTACTTC
CDR3aa: CVSSAGIPGEQYF

v_gene: TRBV6-6
abundance: few
j_gene: TRBJ1-6
d_gene: NA
CDR3nt: TGTGCCAGCACTTCGGGACCTCCAGATTCACCCCTCCACTTT
CDR3aa: CASTSGPPDSPLHF

v_gene: TRBV2
abundance: few
j_gene: TRBJ2-1
d_gene: NA
CDR3nt: TGTGCCAGCACCGAAGAACTGCTTTACAATGAGCAGTTCTTC
CDR3aa: CASTEELLYNEQFF

v_gene: TRBV9
abundance: many
j_gene: TRBJ1-4
d_gene: NA
CDR3nt: TGTGCCAGCAGCCCCCGGAGTCAAAATGAAAAACTGTTTTTT
CDR3aa: CASSPRSQNEKLFF

v_gene: TRBV14
abundance: few
j_gene: TRBJ2-5
d_gene: NA
CDR3nt: TGTGCCAGCAGCCAAAGGTGGACCCAGTACTTC
CDR3aa: CASSQRWTQYF

v_gene: TRBV10-3
abundance: many
j_gene: TRBJ2-5
d_gene: NA
CDR3nt: TGTGCCATCAGTGAGTCGATGATGGCGACCCAGTACTTC
CDR3aa: CAISESMMATQYF

v_gene: TRBV28
abundance: few
j_gene: TRBJ2-7
d_gene: NA
CDR3nt: TGTGCCAGCAGTGCCCGGACAGCCCCAAGCTCCTACGAGCAGTACTTC
CDR3aa: CASSARTAPSSYEQYF

v_gene: TRBV6-5
abundance: NA
j_gene: TRBJ2-7
d_gene: NA
CDR3nt: TGTGCCAGCAGTTACAATTGGGACAACTCCTACGAGCAGTACTTC
CDR3aa: CASSYNWDNSYEQYF

v_gene: TRBV6-2/TRBV6-3
abundance: many
j_gene: TRBJ1-1
d_gene: TRBD1
CDR3nt: TGTGCCAGCACCCACCGGAGGGACAGGGCCCTGAACACTGAAGCTTTCTTT
CDR3aa: CASTHRRDRALNTEAFF

v_gene: TRBV5-1
abundance: NA
j_gene: TRBJ1-1
d_gene: NA
CDR3nt: TGCGCCAGCAGCCTCAGGGGCCTGGACACTGAAGCTTTCTTT
CDR3aa: CASSLRGLDTEAFF

v_gene: TRBV29-1
abundance: many
j_gene: TRBJ2-4
d_gene: NA
CDR3nt: TGCAGCGTTGAAAAGGGGGAGGGACAGTACTTC
CDR3aa: CSVEKGEGQYF

v_gene: TRBV12-3/TRBV12-4
abundance: NA
j_gene: TRBJ2-7
d_gene: TRBD2
CDR3nt: TGTGCCAGCAGTTTCCGGACTAGCGGAGCCTACGAGCAGTACTTC
CDR3aa: CASSFRTSGAYEQYF